The subject of this entry is one T cell receptor beta chain. This sample was taken from a study of memory CD4+ T cells and cytomegalovirus serostatus. Sequencing was performed with immunoSEQ multiplex PCR; in TCRdb, only in-frame clones are kept and a portion is missing. The profile shows around 88,000 clones, roughly 80% of them singletons. Single viable CD3+CD4+CD8-CD45RO+ cells were sorted as the memory CD4+ T cells. After thawing, CD4+ T cells were positively selected. The CDR3 has 12 amino acids. CDR1 and CDR2 (germline): SGHNT, YYREEE (reference sequence). With 2 bases removed from V and 0 bases from J, the gap between germline ends came to 1 base.

The chain has TRBV5-4 and TRBJ2-3; no clear D gene. Sample: memory CD4+ T cells from blood. The sequence derives from an adult in good health and CMV-seropositive. The CDR3 bases are TGTGCCAGCAGCTTTAGCACAGATACGCAGTATTTT. It specifies CASSFSTDTQYF. The full variable domain, rest sourced from reference TRBV5-4 and TRBJ2-3, is ETGVTQSPTHLIKTRGQQVTLRCSSQSGHNTVSWYQQALGQGPQFIFQYYREEENGRGNFPPRFSGLQFPNYSSELNVNALELDDSALYLCASSFSTDTQYFGPGTRLTVL.